These 10 T cell receptor beta chains were sequenced from one sample in a study of T cell responses to AZD1222 COVID-19 vaccine (dated by TCRdb to the early 2020s). Preparation of the library involved the immunoSEQ multiplex PCR assay. The table comes from immuneACCESS by way of TCRdb, which keeps in-frame sequences with V and J called. Part of the clones is missing from these tables; in studies checked, under half for an unresolved V gene and the rest for unknown reasons. A total of about 190,000 clones appear in this sample, 80% to 90% of them only once. Approximately 7.2% of the sample rests with the top ten. Taken with the paper, the label for time point translates to: baseline before first vaccination. The starting material was peripheral blood, obtained on day 0 of AZD1222 vaccination. The receptors derive from an adult in good health.

In the case of this clone: Distinct nucleotide sequences in the sample also encode this CDR3. The chain combines TRBV9 with TRBJ2-3; D is ambiguous. The V end lost 0 bases, the J end lost 0 bases, and 5 bases lay between the germline ends. This CDR3 region has 14 residues. The germline V gene has CDR1 SGDLS and CDR2 YYNGEE. In DNA form, the CDR3 reads TGTGCCAGCAGCGTAGGTCCGAGCACAGATACGCAGTATTTT. It is translated as CASSVGPSTDTQYF.

V usage is TRBV12-5 and J usage is TRBJ2-5; 10 nucleotides line up with TRBD1. Germline V gene lookup returns CDR1 LGHNT and CDR2 FRNRAP. Trimming removed 1 base from V and 7 bases from J; junction bases left unmatched: 6. The CDR3 spans 15 residues. The CDR3 region is CASGLGGQGLGTQYF. CDR3 bases: TGTGCTAGTGGTTTGGGGGGACAGGGGTTGGGGACCCAGTACTTC.

The chain uses TRBV3-1 (or the pseudogene TRBV3-2) and TRBJ2-3; 8 bases agree with TRBD2. The CDR3 extends over 17 amino acids. The V gene end was trimmed by 2 bases and the J gene end by 0 bases; junction bases not matched to a gene: 7. From germline, CDR1 is LGHDT and CDR2 YNNKEL (reference sequence). In DNA, the CDR3 is TGTGCCAGCAGCCAATTCCGGGGGGGCTCAAGCACAGATACGCAGTATTTT. Its translation is CASSQFRGGSSTDTQYF.

The chain links TRBV5-1 to TRBJ1-6, with TRBD1 identical over 10 bases. This CDR3 has 19 residues. V lost 2 bases to trimming and J lost 5 bases; unmatched junction nucleotides: 13. The germline V gene has CDR1 SGHRS and CDR2 YFSETQ. CDR3 DNA: TGCGCCAGCAGCTTTGGGGGGACAGGGGTAGGCGTAGATAATTCACCCCTCCACTTT. It specifies CASSFGGTGVGVDNSPLHF.

The chain has TRBV7-3 and TRBJ2-1, with unresolved D. V lost 3 bases, J lost 5 bases, and 11 bases lay in between. This CDR3 spans 14 amino acids. Germline lookup yields CDR1 SGHTA and CDR2 FQGTGA. The DNA for the CDR3 is TGTGCCAGCAGCTTGAACCGGGCGAACAATGAGCAGTTCTTC. This translates into CASSLNRANNEQFF.

The CDR3 is CASSPGTGEKLFF. The CDR3, as DNA: TGCGCCAGCAGCCCCGGGACAGGCGAAAAACTGTTTTTT. V usage is TRBV5-1 and J usage is TRBJ1-4; TRBD1 agrees at 8 bases. Germline CDR1 and CDR2: SGHRS and YFSETQ. The CDR3 has 13 amino acids. V lost 4 bases and J lost 8; bases outside the gene matches: 4.

The genes are TRBV3-1 (or the pseudogene TRBV3-2) and TRBJ2-7; 9 bases are a match to TRBD1. The CDR3 covers 17 residues. Germline CDR1 reads LGHDT; CDR2 reads YNNKEL (reference sequence). With V trimmed by 3 bases and J by 3 bases, 12 bases remained unmatched. The CDR3 DNA sequence: TGTGCCAGCAGCCAGAGAGAGGGACAGGGAGTAATCTACGAGCAGTACTTC. This codes for CASSQREGQGVIYEQYF.

The chain has TRBV19 and TRBJ2-2; D could derive from TRBD1 or TRBD2 (5 bases each). V lost 5 bases, J lost 5 bases, and 12 bases lay in between. CDR1 is LNHDA and CDR2 is SQIVND in the germline V gene (reference sequence). The CDR3 has 14 amino acids. For the CDR3, the DNA is TGTGCCAGTAGTTCTCCGGGGCGGACCGGGGAGCTGTTTTTT. Residues: CASSSPGRTGELFF.

In DNA, the CDR3 is TGTGCCAGCAGCTGGGTTAACACTGAAGCTTTCTTT. This gives the protein CASSWVNTEAFF. The chain carries TRBV7-2 and TRBJ1-1; D gene ambiguous. V lost 4 bases and J 2 bases, leaving 5 bases between the germline ends. Germline V gene data show CDR1 as SGHTA and CDR2 as FQGNSA. The CDR3 runs 12 residues.

V usage is TRBV12-5 and J usage is TRBJ2-1, with 11 bases lining up with TRBD2. This CDR3 is 23 amino acids long. V lost 6 bases, J lost 0 bases, and 25 bases stayed unmatched. CDR1 and CDR2 (germline): LGHNT, FRNRAP. For the CDR3, the DNA is TGTGCTAGTGGGCGTGTACAGCCGAAGGTCCCGGGACTAGCGGCTAGCTCCTACAATGAGCAGTTCTTC. Protein product: CASGRVQPKVPGLAASSYNEQFF.